The 25 T cell receptor beta chains below come from one sample, sequenced in a study of Graves' ophthalmopathy and Graves' hyperthyroidism. RNA transcripts served as template for amplifying TCR beta CDR3 sequences. First-round RT-PCR relied on HTBI primers, and a second-round multiplex PCR came next. TCRdb independently ran MiXCR on the multiplex PCR reads; one entry per CDR3 protein. The sample holds 300,000 to 450,000 distinct CDR3 sequences, approximately 18% seen once. Sequenced material: peripheral blood. These receptors originate from an adult woman with stable Graves' hyperthyroidism.

This clonotype was found many times. The rearrangement uses TRBV28 and TRBJ2-7, with 9 bases that match TRBD1. The CDR3 sequence is 15 residues long. V shed 4 bases and J 4 bases; nucleotides not matched to a gene: 8. The germline gives CDR1 MDHEN, CDR2 SYDVKM. CDR3 nucleotide sequence: TGTGCCAGCAGTTCGCCCGGGACAGGGCTATACGAGCAGTACTTC. Translation gives CASSSPGTGLYEQYF.

The table lists this clonotype with many counts. The chain employs TRBV6-1 and TRBJ2-5; maybe TRBD1 (5 bases). The CDR3 is made up of 14 amino acids. V lost 0 bases and J 5 bases, leaving 10 bases between the germline ends. Germline V lookup: CDR1 MNHNS, CDR2 SASEGT. CDR3 residues: CASSEASGRETQYF. As DNA, the CDR3 is TGTGCCAGCAGTGAAGCGTCAGGGCGGGAGACCCAGTACTTC.

This clonotype has ten or more counts. V gene TRBV30 combines with J gene TRBJ2-7, with TRBD2 as a possible D gene (7 bases). Trimming cost V 2 bases and J 3 bases, with 11 bases left between them. The germline V gene encodes CDR1 GTSNPN and CDR2 SVGIG (reference sequence). The CDR3 runs 13 residues. The CDR3, as DNA: TGTGCCTGGAGTAGGGGGGGGGACTACGAGCAGTACTTC. It codes for CAWSRGGDYEQYF.

Only a few counts were recorded for this clonotype. V usage is TRBV20-1 and J usage is TRBJ2-7, with D perhaps matching TRBD2 (6 bases). Germline V gene lookup returns CDR1 DFQATT and CDR2 SNEGSKA (reference sequence). The germline V and J ends were trimmed by 2 bases and 0 bases, with 17 bases remaining between them. CDR3 length: 16 residues. The CDR3 nucleotides are TGCAGTGCTAGACCCCCCCTCGGGAGTCCCTCCTACGAGCAGTACTTC. It is translated as CSARPPLGSPSYEQYF.

The chain carries TRBV6-5 and TRBJ2-5, with unresolved D. The CDR3 runs to 13 residues. V lost 2 bases to trimming and J lost 4 bases, with 8 bases between them. In germline, CDR1 is MNHEY, CDR2 SVGAGI. The CDR3 coding sequence is TGTGCCAGCAGTTACCTCTACAGAGAGACCCAGTACTTC. It is translated as CASSYLYRETQYF.

This clonotype occurred a few times. Germline and junction disagree at one end, which may indicate a read error. The rearrangement joins TRBV2 to TRBJ2-7; no clear D gene. Germline loops: CDR1 SNHLY, CDR2 FYNNEI. There are 12 residues in the CDR3. CDR3 nucleotides: TGTGCCAGCAGTGAACTACCCTACGGGCAGTACTTC. Translating it yields CASSELPYGQYF.

The rearrangement links TRBV12-3 or TRBV12-4 to TRBJ1-1; D might be TRBD1 (5 bases). Trimming took off 7 bases at V and 1 base at J, with 7 bases between the two ends. The CDR3 has 12 residues. The CDR3 region has the DNA TGTGCCAGCAACGGGGGGAACACTGAAGCTTTCTTT. Translated: CASNGGNTEAFF.

This clonotype was seen repeatedly, ten times or more. The V call is TRBV12-3 or TRBV12-4, the J call TRBJ2-5; perhaps TRBD2 as D (5 bases). CDR3 size: 17 residues. Deletions cut 6 bases from V and 4 bases from J, with 24 bases between. CDR3 coding DNA: TGTGCCAGCAGAGACCATACTAGAATGGGATCAAGAGAGACCCAGTACTTC. As protein: CASRDHTRMGSRETQYF.

This clonotype was detected many times. The V call is TRBV11-2, the J call TRBJ2-5, with D unclear. The germline V gene has CDR1 SGHAT and CDR2 FQNNGV. The CDR3 extends over 15 amino acids. Trimming took 0 bases from V and 5 from J, leaving 13 bases between them. CDR3 bases: TGTGCCAGCAGCTTAGATCGCGGTTTCGGGGAGACCCAGTACTTC. Protein product: CASSLDRGFGETQYF.

This clonotype was seen repeatedly, ten times or more. The chain couples TRBV30 to TRBJ2-5; weak D call: TRBD1 (5 bases). This CDR3 region has 14 residues. Trimming took off 3 bases at V and 5 bases at J, with 16 bases between the two ends. CDR1 and CDR2 from the germline V gene are GTSNPN and SVGIG (reference sequence). CDR3 protein: CAWRPRKGLETQYF. CDR3 DNA: TGTGCCTGGAGGCCTAGGAAGGGGCTTGAGACCCAGTACTTC.

The chain couples TRBV4-1 to TRBJ2-6; 9 positions agree with TRBD1. In germline, CDR1 is MGHRA, CDR2 YSYEKL. V was pared by 3 bases and J by 4 bases, with 10 bases of the junction left unmatched. The CDR3 runs to 18 residues. The CDR3 reads CASSHPRQGELGANVLTF. For the CDR3, the DNA is TGCGCCAGCAGCCACCCAAGACAGGGGGAACTAGGGGCCAACGTCCTGACTTTC.

This clonotype was picked up many times. V is TRBV19 and J is TRBJ2-7; either TRBD1 or TRBD2 may supply D (5 bases each). V gave up 1 base and J gave up 2 bases, with 9 bases separating them. The CDR3 sequence is 14 residues long. The V gene's germline CDR1 is LNHDA and CDR2 SQIVND (reference sequence). The CDR3 DNA reads TGTGCCAGTAGTATAGGCTCGGGACCCTACGAGCAGTACTTC. Protein sequence: CASSIGSGPYEQYF.

The chain has TRBV7-9 and TRBJ1-2; 7 positions agree with TRBD1. This CDR3 has 13 residues. Germline CDR1 is SEHNR and CDR2 is FQNEAQ (reference sequence). V was pared by 2 bases and J by 13 bases, with 10 bases of the junction left unmatched. CDR3: CASSLSGQFNFTF. In nucleotides, the CDR3 is TGTGCCAGCAGCTTATCGGGACAGTTCAATTTCACCTTC.

The CDR3 spells CASSLVGKPQHF. The CDR3 region has the DNA TGTGCCAGCAGTTTAGTTGGGAAGCCCCAGCATTTT. The chain is built from TRBV12-3 or TRBV12-4 and TRBJ1-5, with unresolved D. The germline V and J ends were trimmed by 1 base and 8 bases, with 6 bases remaining between them. This CDR3 is 12 amino acids long.

This clonotype has a handful of counts. The CDR3 coding sequence is TGTGCCAGCACTCTCGGCGGGATAGTCTCCGGGGAGCTGTTTTTT. As protein: CASTLGGIVSGELFF. V usage is TRBV6-2 or TRBV6-3 and J usage is TRBJ2-2; D possibly corresponds to TRBD2 (6 bases). Germline V gene data show CDR1 as MNHEY and CDR2 as SVGEGT. This CDR3 has 15 residues. V was shortened by 7 bases and J by 6 bases, with 18 bases between the two germline ends.

V and J are TRBV28 and TRBJ2-7, with 14 bases that match TRBD2. The CDR3 is made up of 17 amino acids. Germline CDR1 is MDHEN and CDR2 is SYDVKM. Trimming cost V 7 bases and J 1 base; bases outside gene matches: 9. This chain's CDR3 is CASNEGLAGGHSYEQYF. The CDR3 DNA sequence: TGTGCCAGCAACGAAGGACTAGCGGGAGGTCATTCCTACGAGCAGTACTTC.

This clonotype came up many times. The chain links TRBV28 to TRBJ2-2; D is tentatively TRBD1 or TRBD2 (6 bases each). V was shortened by 5 bases and J by 7 bases, with 17 bases between the two germline ends. Germline assignment: CDR1 MDHEN and CDR2 SYDVKM. The CDR3 is 15 amino acids. The CDR3 DNA sequence: TGTGCCAGCAGTCTAGGGGGGAGTCGGCACGGGGAGCTGTTTTTT. Its protein is CASSLGGSRHGELFF.

This clonotype was found many times. The chain combines TRBV20-1 with TRBJ2-7; a possible D gene is TRBD2 (6 bases). V shed 3 bases and J shed 3 bases, with 18 bases lying between them. Germline V CDR1 and CDR2: DFQATT, SNEGSKA (reference sequence). The CDR3 has 15 amino acids. DNA of the CDR3: TGCAGTGCTAGCGATTTCGGGGGTTCCCTCTACGAGCAGTACTTC. Its protein product is CSASDFGGSLYEQYF.

On this clonotype: A read error may explain this, as a much larger clone is one base away. The rearrangement uses TRBV5-1 and TRBJ1-2; 10 bases are a match to TRBD1. The CDR3 runs to 16 residues. Germline V gene lookup returns CDR1 SGHRS and CDR2 YFSETQ. CDR3 coding DNA: TGCACCAGCAGCTTGGCCCGAGGACAGGGGGGAGCTGGCTACACCTTC. This codes for CTSSLARGQGGAGYTF.

Ten or more counts support this clonotype. V usage is TRBV28 and J usage is TRBJ1-1, with D possibly TRBD1 on 6 matching bases. CDR1 and CDR2 (germline): MDHEN, SYDVKM. This CDR3 is built from 13 residues. The ends were cut back, 5 bases at V and 7 bases at J, with 14 bases in the middle. CDR3 amino acids: CASSGTGPVEAFF. The DNA of the CDR3 is TGTGCCAGCAGTGGTACAGGGCCTGTTGAAGCTTTCTTT. The full variable domain, with the rest looked up from reference TRBV28 and TRBJ1-1, is DVKVTQSSRYLVKRTGEKVFLECVQDMDHENMFWYRQDPGLGLRLIYFSYDVKMKEKGDIPEGYSVSREKKERFSLILESASTNQTSMYLCASSGTGPVEAFFGQGTRLTVV.

Concerning this clonotype: One end of the junction fails to match germline, which may point to a read error. CDR3 protein: CSARETSGRSYEQYF. The CDR3 bases are TGCAGTGCCAGAGAGACTAGCGGGAGATCCTACGAGCAGTACTTC. This chain uses TRBV20-1 with TRBJ2-7, with 12 bases lining up with TRBD2. Germline-derived CDR1 and CDR2 are DFQATT and SNEGSKA (reference sequence). This CDR3 has 15 amino acids.

With respect to this clonotype: At one boundary the junction diverges from the germline segment, which might be a read error. The CDR3: CSARQETRYF. The CDR3 bases are TGCAGTGCGCGTCAAGAGACCCGGTACTTC. J is TRBJ2-5 and V is TRBV20-1, with D uncertain. Germline V gene sequence: CDR1 DFQATT, CDR2 SNEGSKA (reference sequence). The CDR3 consists of 10 residues.

The chain is built from TRBV6-1 and TRBJ1-5; D is unclear. The CDR3 length is 16 residues. Looked up from germline, CDR1 is MNHNS and CDR2 is SASEGT. V lost 2 bases to trimming and J lost 3 bases, with 14 bases between them. The CDR3 here is CASSESAPVYNQPQHF. The CDR3 DNA is TGTGCCAGCAGTGAATCCGCCCCCGTATACAATCAGCCCCAGCATTTT.

The gene calls are TRBV11-2 and TRBJ2-7; a weak D match, TRBD2 (6 bases). Trimming cost V 2 bases and J 8 bases, with 16 bases left between them. Germline V gene data show CDR1 as SGHAT and CDR2 as FQNNGV. The CDR3 spans 14 residues. This chain's CDR3 is CASSLLRGGNKQYF. Here the CDR3 DNA reads TGTGCCAGCAGCTTACTGAGAGGCGGGAACAAGCAGTACTTC.

In this sample, this clonotype turned up many times. The V gene is TRBV27, the J gene TRBJ2-7, with 8 bases identical to TRBD1. This CDR3 comprises 15 residues. J gave up 0 bases and V 5 bases, and 6 bases lay outside the gene matches. Germline lookup yields CDR1 MNHEY and CDR2 SMNVEV (reference sequence). CDR3 protein: CASSINRGSSYEQYF. The CDR3 DNA sequence: TGTGCCAGCAGTATTAACAGGGGGAGCTCCTACGAGCAGTACTTC.